This TCR beta chain originates from a study of T cell repertoires in cytomegalovirus infection. In the case of this clonotype: As yet, its antigen is unknown.

V was trimmed by 3 bases and J by 2 bases, leaving 16 bases between them. The CDR3 is 16 residues long. Germline lookup yields CDR1 LNHNV and CDR2 YYDKDF (reference sequence). TCRdb reanalysed the reads using MiXCR and keeps one entry per CDR3 protein. The data hold 300,000 to 400,000 distinct CDR3 sequences, with more than 20% observed a single time. The sequence derives from a human donor in good health (CMV status not recorded). Some clones in this sample may be carry-over from other donors' samples. The sample here was cultured PBMCs, taken from culture after CMV antigen stimulation. The chain couples TRBV15 to TRBJ2-5; tentative D call: TRBD1 (6 bases). In DNA, the CDR3 is TGTGCCACCAGCAGGGGAAGGACAGCGGCACAAGAGACCCAGTACTTC. Translation gives CATSRGRTAAQETQYF.